Below, one T cell receptor beta chain is given with its context. The sample belongs to a study of blood T cell repertoires in COVID-19. Germline CDR1 SGHVS, CDR2 FQNEAQ. The junction had 8 bases not matched to a gene; V was cut back by 1 base and J by 3 bases. The CDR3 runs to 17 residues. Produced via immunoSEQ multiplex PCR; TCRdb's table is partial and in-frame only. The top ten clones hold 5.4% of a sample with about 28,000 clones, 87% of them seen once. V usage is TRBV7-8 and J usage is TRBJ2-3, with 9 bases aligning to TRBD2. The origin of this receptor is a man in his 60s with active COVID-19. Sequencing was performed on peripheral blood. The CDR3 DNA is TGTGCCAGCAGCTTAGATATTTTAGCGGGGGCAACAGATACGCAGTATTTT. Amino acids: CASSLDILAGATDTQYF. The whole variable domain, filled in from reference TRBV7-8 and TRBJ2-3, reads GAGVSQSPRYKVAKRGQDVALRCDPISGHVSLFWYQQALGQGPEFLTYFQNEAQLDKSGLPSDRFFAERPEGSVSTLKIQRTQQEDSAVYLCASSLDILAGATDTQYFGPGTRLTVL.